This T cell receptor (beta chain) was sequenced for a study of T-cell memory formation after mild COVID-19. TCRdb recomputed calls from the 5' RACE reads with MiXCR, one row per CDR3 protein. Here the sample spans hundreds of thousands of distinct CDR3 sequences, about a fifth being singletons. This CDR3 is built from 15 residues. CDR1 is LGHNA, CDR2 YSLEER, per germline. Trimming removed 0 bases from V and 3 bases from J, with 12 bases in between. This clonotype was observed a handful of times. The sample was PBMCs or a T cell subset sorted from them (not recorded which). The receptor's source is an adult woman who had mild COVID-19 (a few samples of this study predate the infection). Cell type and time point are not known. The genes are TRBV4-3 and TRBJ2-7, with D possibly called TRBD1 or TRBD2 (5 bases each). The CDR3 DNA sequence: TGCGCCAGCAGCCAAGATGGGGCTAGCCTCTACGAGCAGTACTTC. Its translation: CASSQDGASLYEQYF.